This TCR beta chain was recovered during a study of blood T cell repertoires in COVID-19. Study in general: PBMCs, B-cell-depleted T cells, or T cells provided the cDNA or gDNA that made up the material.

Germline assignment: CDR1 GTSNPN and CDR2 SVGIG (reference sequence). With 7 bases removed from V and 5 bases from J, the gap between germline ends came to 14 bases. CDR3 length: 12 amino acids. In the original processing: Reference gene primer amplification in the assay estimated nucleated cell counts. Only in-frame clones appear in the TCRdb table, and some are missing; sequencing was by immunoSEQ multiplex PCR. The V and J calls and clone size are taken from that table; D and trimming were inferred from the DNA. Among 110,000 to 150,000 clones listed, approximately 87% were seen once. This TCR was sampled from a woman aged 40 to 49 with acute or convalescent COVID-19. The chain links TRBV30 to TRBJ1-2; maybe TRBD1 (5 bases). The sample consisted of peripheral blood. The DNA of the CDR3 is TGTGCCTCCAGGGCGGGGGTATATGGCTACACCTTC. The encoded protein is CASRAGVYGYTF.